The entry below gives a single T cell receptor (beta chain) sequence along with its context. The data originate from a study of immune evolution from preneoplasia to lung adenocarcinoma. Patients had resection in Japan or China between about 2014 and 2017. The data were produced by immunoSEQ multiplex PCR, yet TCRdb's version contains in-frame clones alone and is incomplete. The sample shows about 1,400 clones, 65% to 85% of them seen only once. Unmatched junction bases numbered 11, after V lost 3 bases and J lost 4 bases. Per germline, CDR1 SGHAT and CDR2 FQNNGV. This CDR3 has 17 residues. This sequence originates from a person aged 65-85 years with lung adenocarcinoma. The J gene is TRBJ2-2, the V gene TRBV11-2; the match to TRBD1 covers 7 bases. Sequenced input: FFPE atypical adenomatous hyperplasia tissue from the lung. Subset described: atypical adenomatous hyperplasia (AAH), lung preneoplasia. The chain's CDR3 is CASSFIAGGHFTGELFF. As DNA, the CDR3 is TGTGCCAGCAGCTTTATTGCAGGGGGTCATTTCACCGGGGAGCTGTTTTTT.